Each of the 18 T cell receptor beta chains below was sequenced from the same sample in a study of cytomegalovirus exposure and HLA in healthy donors. 13 Jbeta primers and 60 Vbeta primers were used for the PCR. Measured with immunoSEQ multiplex PCR; TCRdb has only the in-frame clones, and not every one. This sample yields around 190,000 clones, of which around three quarters are seen a single time; about 1.9% belongs to the top ten. The sample taken for sequencing was PBMCs. These receptors were taken from a man aged 25-45 years in good health and CMV-seronegative.

The rearrangement joins TRBV29-1 to TRBJ2-3; D is possibly TRBD1 (5 bases). CDR1 and CDR2 from the germline V gene are SQVTM and ANQGSEA. Trimming pared 5 bases from V and 1 base from J, leaving 10 bases between. The CDR3 spans 13 residues. CDR3: CSVQGIGTDTQYF. In DNA form, the CDR3 reads TGCAGCGTTCAGGGCATCGGCACAGATACGCAGTATTTT.

The chain carries TRBV2 and TRBJ2-7; the D is unclear. This CDR3 is 11 amino acids long. Germline V gene sequence: CDR1 SNHLY, CDR2 FYNNEI. Trimming cost V 5 bases and J 4 bases, with 6 bases left between them. CDR3 sequence (DNA): TGTGCCAGCAGTCGCGGTTACGAGCAGTACTTC. Its protein is CASSRGYEQYF.

The gene calls are TRBV5-4 and TRBJ2-2; 12 bases agree with TRBD2. The CDR3 length is 17 residues. V lost 4 bases and J lost 0; bases outside the gene matches: 4. Germline V gene data show CDR1 as SGHNT and CDR2 as YYREEE (reference sequence). The DNA of the CDR3 is TGTGCCAGCAGCGGTACTAGCGGGAGGCCGAACACCGGGGAGCTGTTTTTT. Translation gives CASSGTSGRPNTGELFF.

This clone was seen just once. The chain combines TRBV28 with TRBJ2-3, with 12 bases fitting TRBD2. The CDR3 runs to 16 residues. In germline, CDR1 is MDHEN, CDR2 SYDVKM. V was pared by 2 bases and J by 2 bases, with 2 bases of the junction left unmatched. Here the CDR3 reads CASSLASGRDTDTQYF. CDR3 sequence (DNA): TGTGCCAGCAGTTTAGCTAGCGGGAGGGACACAGATACGCAGTATTTT.

The rearrangement uses TRBV11-2 and TRBJ1-1; D perhaps matches TRBD1 (6 bases). Germline CDR1 reads SGHAT; CDR2 reads FQNNGV. The ends were cut back, 1 base at V and 2 bases at J, with 11 bases in the middle. The CDR3 spans 15 residues. Here the CDR3 DNA reads TGTGCCAGCAGCTTAGCGGGCAGGGGAAACACTGAAGCTTTCTTT. It translates to CASSLAGRGNTEAFF.

J is TRBJ1-1 and V is TRBV7-9; D might be TRBD1 (6 bases). The germline CDR1 and CDR2 sequences are SEHNR and FQNEAQ (reference sequence). The V end was cut by 3 bases, the J end by 8 bases, with 13 bases between. This CDR3 region has 13 residues. CDR3 sequence reads: CASSFVQGLEAFF. CDR3 bases: TGTGCCAGCAGCTTTGTTCAGGGGTTAGAAGCTTTCTTT.

The V and J genes are TRBV30 and TRBJ1-4, with D possibly being TRBD1 (6 bases). The CDR3 spans 17 residues. The germline V gene has CDR1 GTSNPN and CDR2 SVGIG (reference sequence). The CDR3 bases are TGTGCTTCGGAGACGGGTACAGGGATAGCAACTAATGAAAAACTGTTTTTT. It yields the protein CASETGTGIATNEKLFF.

The genes are TRBV7-2 and TRBJ2-1, with TRBD2 matching 7 bases. V shed 5 bases, J shed 1 base, and the junction held 5 bases outside the gene matches. CDR1 is SGHTA, CDR2 FQGNSA, per germline. This CDR3 spans 15 amino acids. The CDR3 nucleotides read TGTGCCAGCAGCCAAGCGGGATTGTCCTACAATGAGCAGTTCTTC. Translating gives CASSQAGLSYNEQFF.

This rearrangement joins TRBV28 to TRBJ2-2, with a weak D call TRBD2 (5 bases). CDR1 and CDR2 (germline): MDHEN, SYDVKM. The CDR3 loop spans 14 amino acids. V lost 2 bases, J lost 2 bases, and 6 bases lay in between. CDR3: CASSLGSNTGELFF. The CDR3 DNA is TGTGCCAGCAGTTTAGGGAGTAACACCGGGGAGCTGTTTTTT.

The chain couples TRBV29-1 to TRBJ2-5, with a tentative D call TRBD1 (5 bases). The germline V and J ends were trimmed by 2 bases and 5 bases, with 15 bases remaining between them. In germline, CDR1 is SQVTM, CDR2 ANQGSEA. The CDR3 spans 14 residues. Here the CDR3 reads CSVEIGREDETQYF. In DNA, the CDR3 is TGCAGCGTTGAAATAGGCAGGGAAGACGAGACCCAGTACTTC.

The V and J genes are TRBV27 and TRBJ2-3; D is unresolved. This CDR3 region has 13 residues. With 3 bases removed from V and 3 bases from J, the gap between germline ends came to 7 bases. Germline assignment: CDR1 MNHEY and CDR2 SMNVEV (reference sequence). The CDR3 region has the DNA TGTGCCAGCAGTTTTGTCGCGACAGATACGCAGTATTTT. It specifies CASSFVATDTQYF.

The chain links TRBV9 to TRBJ2-6, with TRBD1 matching 8 bases. J was trimmed by 4 bases and V by 5 bases; bases with no gene match: 17. The CDR3 contains 19 residues. In germline, CDR1 is SGDLS, CDR2 YYNGEE. CDR3 protein: CASSPHQGQVILGANVLTF. For the CDR3, the DNA is TGTGCCAGCAGTCCCCACCAGGGACAGGTAATATTAGGGGCCAACGTCCTGACTTTC.

The chain employs TRBV29-1 and TRBJ2-1, with TRBD2 matching 12 bases. The CDR3 runs 15 residues. The trim removed 1 base at V and 9 bases at J, leaving 7 bases unmatched. Per the germline V gene, CDR1 is SQVTM and CDR2 is ANQGSEA. The DNA for the CDR3 is TGCAGCGTTGAAGGACTAGCGGGAGCGTTCGGTGAGCAGTTCTTC. The encoded protein is CSVEGLAGAFGEQFF.

CDR3 region: CASSSIRTDPYEQYF. In DNA form, the CDR3 reads TGTGCCAGCAGCTCCATTCGGACAGATCCCTACGAGCAGTACTTC. This chain uses TRBV11-2 with TRBJ2-7, with D perhaps TRBD1 (6 bases). CDR3 length equals 15 residues. CDR1 is SGHAT and CDR2 is FQNNGV in the germline V gene. With 4 bases removed from V and 2 bases from J, the gap between germline ends came to 15 bases.

The rearrangement links TRBV18 to TRBJ2-7; TRBD2 might be the D (11 bases). Trimming removed 2 bases from V and 4 bases from J, with 33 bases in between. Germline V CDR1 and CDR2: KGHSH, LQKENI. The CDR3 extends over 21 amino acids. CDR3 protein: CASSPETGGYDSGRAGYEQYF. The CDR3 region has the DNA TGTGCCAGCTCACCAGAGACAGGGGGCTACGATAGCGGGAGGGCCGGGTACGAGCAGTACTTC.

This clone was counted a few times. V gene TRBV28 combines with J gene TRBJ2-7, with 9 bases fitting TRBD2. The V segment lost 8 bases and the J segment 5 bases; nucleotides outside the gene matches: 16. The CDR3 sequence is 16 residues long. The germline gives CDR1 MDHEN, CDR2 SYDVKM. The CDR3 DNA reads TGTGCCAGCCTTTCCCCAGTCCTAGCGGGAAAGAACGAGCAGTACTTC. Its protein is CASLSPVLAGKNEQYF.

In DNA form, the CDR3 reads TGTGCCAGCAGTGGTAGGCCCAGCGGGTCAGATGAGCAGTTCTTC. Amino acid sequence: CASSGRPSGSDEQFF. The rearrangement links TRBV25-1 to TRBJ2-1, with a tentative D call TRBD2 (6 bases). Trimming shortened V by 4 bases and J by 8 bases, and 18 bases separated the two germline ends. Germline loops: CDR1 MGHDK, CDR2 SYGVNS. This CDR3 is 15 amino acids long.

This clone appeared a few times. The V gene is TRBV7-3, the J gene TRBJ2-3; D is unclear. The ends were cut back, 5 bases at V and 6 bases at J, with 9 bases in the middle. CDR3 length: 12 residues. CDR1 SGHTA and CDR2 FQGTGA come from the germline V gene. The CDR3 region is CASSPSGDTQYF. CDR3 bases: TGTGCCAGCAGCCCTAGTGGGGATACGCAGTATTTT.